This T cell receptor beta chain was retrieved from a study of blood T cell repertoires in COVID-19. The V end lost 1 base, the J end lost 5 bases, and 4 bases lay between the germline ends. The V gene's germline CDR1 is SGHDT and CDR2 YYEEEE. CDR3 length: 13 amino acids. The table came from immunoSEQ multiplex PCR; TCRdb's copy has only in-frame clones and leaves some out. The sample yields roughly 180,000 clones, roughly nine tenths seen once. This receptor was obtained from a man in his 70s with active or convalescent COVID-19. This sequence joins TRBV5-6 and TRBJ1-6; the D is unclear. Sequencing used peripheral blood. CDR3 coding DNA: TGTGCCAGCAGCTTGCAGAATAATTCACCCCTCCACTTT. This translates into CASSLQNNSPLHF.